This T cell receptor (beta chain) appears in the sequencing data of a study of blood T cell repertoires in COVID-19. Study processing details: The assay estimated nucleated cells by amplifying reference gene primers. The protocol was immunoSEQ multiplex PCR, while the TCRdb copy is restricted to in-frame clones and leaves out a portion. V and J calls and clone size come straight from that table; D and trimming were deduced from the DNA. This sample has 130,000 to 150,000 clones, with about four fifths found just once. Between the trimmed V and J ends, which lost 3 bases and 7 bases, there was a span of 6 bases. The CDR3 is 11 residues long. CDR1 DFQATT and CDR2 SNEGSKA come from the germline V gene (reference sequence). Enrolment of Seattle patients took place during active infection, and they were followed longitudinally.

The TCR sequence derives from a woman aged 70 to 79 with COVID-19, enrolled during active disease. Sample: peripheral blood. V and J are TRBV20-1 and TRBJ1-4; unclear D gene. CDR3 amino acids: CSASQVEKLFF. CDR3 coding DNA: TGCAGTGCTAGTCAGGTTGAAAAACTGTTTTTT.